The rows below give T cell receptor beta chains drawn from one sample of a study of shared clonotypes between healthy human individuals. Some clones are missing from TCRdb's copy, which holds only in-frame ones; the method was immunoSEQ multiplex PCR. The repertoire holds roughly 2,500,000 clones, with approximately 93% as singletons. The sequenced sample consisted of naive CD4+ T cells from PBMCs. The receptors stem from a man aged 18 to 29 in good health. Some clones in this sample may be carry-over from other donors' samples. Each CDR3 is given with its conserved first and last residue. The D gene is left open where the match is weak. Some rows have no size entry. The others give once, few or many, or a class for an expanded clone.

abundance: once; d_gene: TRBD2; j_gene: TRBJ2-7; len: 16; v_gene: TRBV4-1; CDR3aa: CASSQSGSGSPYEQYF; CDR3nt: TGCGCCAGCAGCCAATCGGGAAGCGGGAGCCCCTACGAGCAGTACTTC
abundance: -; d_gene: -; j_gene: TRBJ2-5; len: 15; v_gene: TRBV18; CDR3aa: CASSPQTGRRETQYF; CDR3nt: TGTGCCAGCTCACCACAAACGGGAAGAAGAGAGACCCAGTACTTC
abundance: -; d_gene: -; j_gene: TRBJ2-5; len: 16; v_gene: TRBV19; CDR3aa: CASSPGTARGQETQYF; CDR3nt: TGTGCCAGTAGTCCTGGGACTGCCAGGGGCCAAGAGACCCAGTACTTC
abundance: -; d_gene: -; j_gene: TRBJ2-4; len: 22; v_gene: TRBV28; CDR3aa: CASSSTSYRTVIKGDAKNIQYF; CDR3nt: TGTGCCAGCAGTTCGACCTCTTATAGGACAGTTATTAAGGGTGACGCCAAAAACATTCAGTACTTC
abundance: -; d_gene: TRBD1; j_gene: TRBJ1-2; len: 16; v_gene: TRBV18; CDR3aa: CASSQGVPVGGDGYTF; CDR3nt: TGTGCCAGCTCACAAGGTGTTCCAGTAGGGGGCGATGGCTACACCTTC
abundance: -; d_gene: -; j_gene: TRBJ2-2; len: 15; v_gene: TRBV6-5; CDR3aa: CASSSPPSNTGELFF; CDR3nt: TGTGCCAGCAGCTCCCCCCCCTCCAACACCGGGGAGCTGTTTTTT
abundance: -; d_gene: TRBD1; j_gene: TRBJ2-5; len: 15; v_gene: TRBV28; CDR3aa: CASTQSTGAVETQYF; CDR3nt: TGTGCCAGCACCCAATCCACAGGGGCCGTAGAGACCCAGTACTTC
abundance: once; d_gene: TRBD2; j_gene: TRBJ2-1; len: 15; v_gene: TRBV9; CDR3aa: CASSARSGRIDEQFF; CDR3nt: TGTGCCAGCAGCGCTCGGAGCGGGAGGATCGATGAGCAGTTCTTC
abundance: -; d_gene: -; j_gene: TRBJ1-4; len: 16; v_gene: TRBV18; CDR3aa: CASSRIGQQRYEKLFF; CDR3nt: TGTGCCAGCTCACGAATAGGACAGCAAAGGTATGAAAAACTGTTTTTT
abundance: -; d_gene: -; j_gene: TRBJ1-1; len: 13; v_gene: TRBV6-5; CDR3aa: CASSSRWGTEAFF; CDR3nt: TGTGCCAGCAGTAGTCGTTGGGGCACTGAAGCTTTCTTT
abundance: -; d_gene: -; j_gene: TRBJ1-2; len: 14; v_gene: TRBV28; CDR3aa: CASSLPGSLYGYTF; CDR3nt: TGTGCCAGCAGTTTACCCGGGTCCCTCTATGGCTACACCTTC
abundance: -; d_gene: -; j_gene: TRBJ2-7; len: 14; v_gene: TRBV11-2; CDR3aa: CASSGVTTSYEQYF; CDR3nt: TGTGCCAGCAGCGGGGTCACAACCTCCTACGAGCAGTACTTC
abundance: -; d_gene: TRBD2; j_gene: TRBJ2-5; len: 15; v_gene: TRBV6-1; CDR3aa: CASSDNSGRGETQYF; CDR3nt: TGTGCCAGCAGTGATAATAGCGGGAGGGGGGAGACCCAGTACTTC
abundance: -; d_gene: -; j_gene: TRBJ1-1; len: 13; v_gene: TRBV6-6; CDR3aa: CASSYGGFTEAFF; CDR3nt: TGTGCCAGCAGTTATGGGGGTTTCACTGAAGCTTTCTTT
abundance: few; d_gene: -; j_gene: TRBJ1-1; len: 15; v_gene: TRBV19; CDR3aa: CASSILPGQNTEAFF; CDR3nt: TGTGCCAGTAGTATACTCCCGGGGCAGAACACTGAAGCTTTCTTT
abundance: -; d_gene: TRBD1; j_gene: TRBJ2-7; len: 17; v_gene: TRBV4-1; CDR3aa: CASSQDWTGMGSYEQYF; CDR3nt: TGCGCCAGCAGCCAAGATTGGACAGGGATGGGCTCCTACGAGCAGTACTTC
abundance: once; d_gene: -; j_gene: TRBJ1-2; len: 11; v_gene: TRBV20-1; CDR3aa: CSAGAPMRCTF; CDR3nt: TGCAGCGCAGGCGCGCCTATGAGATGCACCTTC
abundance: -; d_gene: TRBD1; j_gene: TRBJ2-3; len: 14; v_gene: TRBV7-3; CDR3aa: CASSLTQGVDTQYF; CDR3nt: TGTGCCAGCAGCTTAACCCAGGGGGTGGATACGCAGTATTTT
abundance: -; d_gene: -; j_gene: TRBJ1-4; len: 16; v_gene: TRBV5-6; CDR3aa: CASSLFGRSWNEKLFF; CDR3nt: TGTGCCAGCAGCTTGTTCGGCCGCTCCTGGAATGAAAAACTGTTTTTT
abundance: -; d_gene: TRBD1; j_gene: TRBJ2-7; len: 12; v_gene: TRBV19; CDR3aa: CASSERTGGLYF; CDR3nt: TGTGCCAGTAGTGAACGCACAGGGGGTCTGTACTTC
abundance: -; d_gene: TRBD1; j_gene: TRBJ1-2; len: 17; v_gene: TRBV7-9; CDR3aa: CASSAHGGQGFFSGYTF; CDR3nt: TGTGCCAGCAGCGCTCATGGCGGACAGGGGTTTTTTAGCGGCTACACCTTC
abundance: -; d_gene: TRBD2; j_gene: TRBJ2-1; len: 14; v_gene: TRBV6-5; CDR3aa: CASSSTSGNNEQFF; CDR3nt: TGTGCCAGCAGTTCGACTAGCGGGAACAATGAGCAGTTCTTC
abundance: -; d_gene: TRBD1; j_gene: TRBJ1-4; len: 16; v_gene: TRBV5-4; CDR3aa: CASSLGQGSTSEKLFF; CDR3nt: TGTGCCAGCAGCTTGGGACAGGGGTCAACTAGTGAAAAACTGTTTTTT
abundance: -; d_gene: -; j_gene: TRBJ2-1; len: 11; v_gene: TRBV28; CDR3aa: CASIGYNEQFF; CDR3nt: TGTGCCAGCATCGGGTACAATGAGCAGTTCTTC
abundance: -; d_gene: -; j_gene: TRBJ1-1; len: 13; v_gene: TRBV6-5; CDR3aa: CASSVRKATEAFF; CDR3nt: TGTGCCAGCAGTGTCCGTAAAGCCACTGAAGCTTTCTTT
abundance: -; d_gene: -; j_gene: TRBJ2-1; len: 14; v_gene: TRBV5-1; CDR3aa: CASSNNFPRGEQFF; CDR3nt: TGCGCCAGCAGCAATAACTTTCCTAGGGGTGAGCAGTTCTTC
abundance: -; d_gene: -; j_gene: TRBJ2-1; len: 12; v_gene: TRBV19; CDR3aa: CASRGTGDEQFF; CDR3nt: TGTGCCAGTAGGGGGACCGGGGATGAGCAGTTCTTC
abundance: -; d_gene: -; j_gene: TRBJ2-1; len: 13; v_gene: TRBV25-1; CDR3aa: CASSETVREEQFF; CDR3nt: TGTGCCAGCAGTGAAACGGTCCGCGAGGAGCAGTTCTTC
abundance: -; d_gene: -; j_gene: TRBJ2-1; len: 14; v_gene: TRBV18; CDR3aa: CASSQGRVHNEQFF; CDR3nt: TGTGCCAGCTCCCAGGGAAGGGTACACAATGAGCAGTTCTTC
abundance: -; d_gene: -; j_gene: TRBJ1-6; len: 17; v_gene: TRBV5-1; CDR3aa: CASSLAEGGSYNSPLHF; CDR3nt: TGCGCCAGCAGCTTGGCCGAGGGTGGATCCTATAATTCACCCCTCCACTTT
abundance: -; d_gene: -; j_gene: TRBJ2-5; len: 14; v_gene: TRBV28; CDR3aa: CASRPGGSQETQYF; CDR3nt: TGTGCCAGCAGGCCCGGCGGCAGCCAAGAGACCCAGTACTTC
abundance: few; d_gene: TRBD1; j_gene: TRBJ1-2; len: 13; v_gene: TRBV30; CDR3aa: CAWSVQGWYGYTF; CDR3nt: TGTGCCTGGAGTGTACAGGGGTGGTATGGCTACACCTTC
abundance: -; d_gene: TRBD2; j_gene: TRBJ2-5; len: 15; v_gene: TRBV29-1; CDR3aa: CSVARGLAGQETQYF; CDR3nt: TGCAGCGTGGCCCGGGGACTAGCGGGACAAGAGACCCAGTACTTC
abundance: -; d_gene: TRBD2; j_gene: TRBJ2-3; len: 19; v_gene: TRBV4-2; CDR3aa: CASSPGTLSGRRLGDTQYF; CDR3nt: TGTGCCAGCAGCCCCGGGACCCTCAGCGGGAGACGACTGGGAGATACGCAGTATTTT
abundance: once; d_gene: TRBD2; j_gene: TRBJ2-2; len: 15; v_gene: TRBV2; CDR3aa: CASTGEGLYTGELFF; CDR3nt: TGTGCCAGCACGGGGGAGGGCTTGTACACCGGGGAGCTGTTTTTT
abundance: few; d_gene: TRBD2; j_gene: TRBJ2-2; len: 18; v_gene: TRBV4-2; CDR3aa: CASSLEGLAGPNTGELFF; CDR3nt: TGTGCCAGCAGCCTGGAAGGACTAGCGGGACCGAACACCGGGGAGCTGTTTTTT
abundance: -; d_gene: -; j_gene: TRBJ2-1; len: 15; v_gene: TRBV27; CDR3aa: CASSLLATTYNEQFF; CDR3nt: TGTGCCAGCAGTTTATTAGCGACCACCTACAATGAGCAGTTCTTC
abundance: once; d_gene: -; j_gene: TRBJ2-1; len: 15; v_gene: TRBV5-1; CDR3aa: CASSLVGRTDNEQFF; CDR3nt: TGCGCCAGCAGCTTGGTAGGTAGAACGGACAATGAGCAGTTCTTC
abundance: -; d_gene: -; j_gene: TRBJ2-7; len: 13; v_gene: TRBV27; CDR3aa: CASSTGNSYEQYF; CDR3nt: TGTGCCAGCAGTACAGGGAACTCCTACGAGCAGTACTTC
abundance: -; d_gene: -; j_gene: TRBJ2-5; len: 16; v_gene: TRBV5-1; CDR3aa: CASSPGTGSFGETQYF; CDR3nt: TGCGCCAGCAGCCCCGGTACCGGGAGCTTTGGGGAGACCCAGTACTTC
abundance: -; d_gene: -; j_gene: TRBJ2-2; len: 12; v_gene: TRBV28; CDR3aa: CASRLYTGELFF; CDR3nt: TGTGCCAGCAGGTTATACACCGGGGAGCTGTTTTTT